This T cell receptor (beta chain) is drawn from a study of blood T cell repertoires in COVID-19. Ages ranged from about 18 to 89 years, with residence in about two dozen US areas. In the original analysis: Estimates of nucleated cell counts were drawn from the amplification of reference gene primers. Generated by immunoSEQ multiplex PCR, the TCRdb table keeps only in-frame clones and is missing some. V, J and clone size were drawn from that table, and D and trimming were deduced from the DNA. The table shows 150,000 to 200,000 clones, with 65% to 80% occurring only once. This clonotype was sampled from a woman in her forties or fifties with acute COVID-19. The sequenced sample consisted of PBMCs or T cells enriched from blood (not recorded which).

In nucleotides, the CDR3 is TGCGCCAGCAGCCCACGACAGGGCGAAAAACTGTTTTTT. Translated, it gives CASSPRQGEKLFF. V and J are TRBV4-1 and TRBJ1-4; 7 bases match TRBD1. The J segment lost 8 bases and the V segment lost 4 bases, leaving 4 bases of the junction unmatched. Germline values: CDR1 MGHRA, CDR2 YSYEKL. There are 13 residues in the CDR3.